Each of the 5 T cell receptor beta chains below was sequenced from the same sample in a study of CD8+ T cells in alopecia areata. Investigators isolated RNA and reverse transcribed it into cDNA to act as the sequencing template. Assay: immunoSEQ multiplex PCR; the TCRdb copy retains only in-frame clones and omits some. The sample has 270,000 or so clones, none seen only once; the top ten hold about 1.2%. Researchers sorted pooled cutaneous lymph node cells on the basis of CD4, CD8alpha, NKG2D, NKG2ACE and other markers. Sequencing was performed on CD4+ T cells sorted from a lymph node. Receptor source: a C3H/HeJ mouse with alopecia areata. MHC haplotype of the strain: H2-k.

With regard to this clone: Germline and genes: mouse. The DNA ends 4 residues before the CDR3 does, and the rest of the CDR3 is filled in from the germline J gene. This chain connects TRBV13-2 to TRBJ1-2; 9 bases agree with TRBD1. V dropped 5 bases and J dropped 3; count of bases not matched to a gene: 5. CDR3 length equals 14 residues. The germline CDR1 and CDR2 sequences are NNHNN and SYGAGS (reference sequence). The CDR3: CASGGQGKDSDYTF. The sequenced part of the CDR3 DNA is TGTGCCAGCGGCGGACAGGGGAAGGACTCC.

This clone was seen more than once but under ten times. All gene names here are mouse names. Sequencing ends 4 residues short of the CDR3 end; the germline J gene provides the rest. The V gene is TRBV29, the J gene TRBJ2-7; 7 nucleotides agree with TRBD1. The V gene end was trimmed by 0 bases and the J gene end by 2 bases; junction bases not matched to a gene: 4. Germline lookup yields CDR1 MSHET and CDR2 SYDVDS. This CDR3 contains 15 residues. The CDR3 sequence is CASSLSRQGAYEQYF. The CDR3 bases that were read are TGTGCTAGCAGTTTATCAAGGCAGGGGGCCTAT.

This clone was counted a few times. Gene names are mouse gene names. The read ends 4 residues before the CDR3 terminus; that terminus is restored from the germline J gene. This rearrangement joins TRBV17 to TRBJ2-2; D is possibly TRBD2 (7 bases). This CDR3 region has 16 residues. Trimming took 3 bases from V and 0 from J, leaving 11 bases between them. CDR1 and CDR2 from the germline V gene are MNHDT and YYDKIL. The CDR3 region is CASSSWGATNTGQLYF. The covered CDR3 bases are TGTGCTAGCAGTAGTTGGGGGGCGACAAACACCGGG.

This clone was seen repeatedly, ten times or more. Genes here carry mouse names. The observed sequence ends 4 residues before the CDR3 terminus, with the missing tail filled in from the germline J gene. The sample carries other DNA sequences with the same CDR3. The rearrangement joins TRBV17 to TRBJ2-7; maybe TRBD2 (5 bases). Germline values: CDR1 MNHDT, CDR2 YYDKIL. This CDR3 comprises 12 residues. CDR3 DNA (partial): TGTGCTAGCAGTAGAGTGGGGTAT. It yields the protein CASSRVGY. The full CDR3 protein reads CASSRVGYEQYF. Full variable domain (missing parts from reference TRBV17 and TRBJ2-7): DTTVKQNPRYKLARVGKPVNLICSQTMNHDTMYWYQKKPNQAPKLLLFYYDKILNREADTFEKFQSSRPNNSFCSLYIGSAGLEYSAMYLCASSRVGYEQYFGPGTRLTVL.

Comment on this clone: Mouse names are used for the genes. The read gets to within 4 residues of the CDR3 end, and the germline J gene fills in the rest. V usage is TRBV13-1 and J usage is TRBJ2-2, with TRBD1 identical over 7 bases. V dropped 3 bases and J dropped 3; count of bases not matched to a gene: 5. The V gene's germline CDR1 is NSHNY and CDR2 SYGAGN. The CDR3 is 15 amino acids. The CDR3 sequence: CASSVLTGHTGQLYF. The covered CDR3 bases are TGTGCCAGCAGTGTCCTGACAGGGCACACCGGG.